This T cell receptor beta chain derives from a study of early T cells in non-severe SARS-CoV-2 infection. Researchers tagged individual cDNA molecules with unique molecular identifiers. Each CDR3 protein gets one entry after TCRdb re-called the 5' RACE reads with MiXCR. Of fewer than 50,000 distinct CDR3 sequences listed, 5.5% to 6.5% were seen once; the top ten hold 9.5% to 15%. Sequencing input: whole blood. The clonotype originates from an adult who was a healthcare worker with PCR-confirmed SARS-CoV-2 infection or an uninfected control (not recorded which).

The CDR3 region has the DNA TGTGCCACCAGTCCCGGACAGGGGGAGTCCTACGAGCAGTACTTC. It translates to CATSPGQGESYEQYF. The chain links TRBV24-1 to TRBJ2-7; 10 nucleotides line up with TRBD1. Germline V gene sequence: CDR1 KGHDR, CDR2 SFDVKD. V shed 6 bases, J shed 1 base, and the junction held 5 bases outside the gene matches. The CDR3 covers 15 residues.